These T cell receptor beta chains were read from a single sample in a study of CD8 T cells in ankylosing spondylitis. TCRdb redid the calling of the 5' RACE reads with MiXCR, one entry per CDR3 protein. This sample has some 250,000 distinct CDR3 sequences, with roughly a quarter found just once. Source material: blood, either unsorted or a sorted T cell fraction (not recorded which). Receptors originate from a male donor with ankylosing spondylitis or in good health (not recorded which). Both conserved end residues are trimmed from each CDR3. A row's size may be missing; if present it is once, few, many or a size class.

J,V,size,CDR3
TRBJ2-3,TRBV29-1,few,SAAAAAGETDTQY
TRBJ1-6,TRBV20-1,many,SASSGQIYNSPLH
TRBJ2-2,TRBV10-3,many,AISGIGTGSNTGELF
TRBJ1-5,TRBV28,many,ASSSRGGASNQPQH
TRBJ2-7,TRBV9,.,ASSVGGLDEQY
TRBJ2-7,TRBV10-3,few,AISESVVSDEQY
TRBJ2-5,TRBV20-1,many,SARPTSGDQETQY
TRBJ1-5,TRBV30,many,AWSVSGGDQPQH
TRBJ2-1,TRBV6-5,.,ASSYGTSGGYEQF
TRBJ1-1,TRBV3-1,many,ASRVRTESMEAF
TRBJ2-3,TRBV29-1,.,SVEDLLALTDTQY
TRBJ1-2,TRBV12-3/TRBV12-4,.,ASSLALGRGNGYT
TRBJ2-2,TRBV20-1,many,SARRGPGELF
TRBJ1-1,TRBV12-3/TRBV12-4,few,ASSSGAGAF
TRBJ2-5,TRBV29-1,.,SVEGGLAETQY
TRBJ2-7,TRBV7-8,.,ASGEAYEQY
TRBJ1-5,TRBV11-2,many,ASSPGGLPNQPQH
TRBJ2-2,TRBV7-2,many,ASSLTGRSGELF
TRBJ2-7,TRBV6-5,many,ASSRDRERQY
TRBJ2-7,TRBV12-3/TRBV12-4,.,ASSFGQGKDEQY
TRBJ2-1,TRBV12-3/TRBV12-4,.,ASSLGLAGGSWEQF
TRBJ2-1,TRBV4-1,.,ASSQEYRGYNEQF
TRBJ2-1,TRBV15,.,ATSRDITSGNEQF
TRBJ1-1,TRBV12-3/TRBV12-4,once,ASRTGGLGAEAF
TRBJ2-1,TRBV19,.,ASSYRVSSYNEQF
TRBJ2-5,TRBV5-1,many,ASSLGDRQETQY
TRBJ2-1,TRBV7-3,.,ASSLTPQRGGSEQF
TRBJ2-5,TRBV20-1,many,SASRDPRETQY
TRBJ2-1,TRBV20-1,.,SPSGSAYNEQF
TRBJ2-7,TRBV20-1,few,SARDAGASYEQY
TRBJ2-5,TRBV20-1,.,SARIVSGSAEETQY